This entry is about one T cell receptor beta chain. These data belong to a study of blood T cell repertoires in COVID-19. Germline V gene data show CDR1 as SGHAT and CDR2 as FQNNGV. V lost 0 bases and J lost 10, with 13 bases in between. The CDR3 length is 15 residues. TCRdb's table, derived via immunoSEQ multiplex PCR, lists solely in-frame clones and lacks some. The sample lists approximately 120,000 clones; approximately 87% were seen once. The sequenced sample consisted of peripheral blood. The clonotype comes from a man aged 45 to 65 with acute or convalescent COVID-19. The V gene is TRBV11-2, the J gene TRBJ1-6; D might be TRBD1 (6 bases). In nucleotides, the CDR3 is TGTGCCAGCAGCTTAGATCTGGGCAGGGGATCACCCCTCCACTTT. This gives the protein CASSLDLGRGSPLHF.